These T cell receptor beta chains were read from a single sample in a study of cytomegalovirus exposure and HLA in healthy donors. Generated by immunoSEQ multiplex PCR, the TCRdb table keeps only in-frame clones and is missing some. The profile covers roughly 150,000 clones, with around 89% appearing a single time and 3% taken by the ten largest. Sequencing input: PBMCs. All receptors derive from a man aged 18-30 years in good health and CMV-seronegative. Both conserved end residues are part of each CDR3. Fields, in order: D gene, clone size, J gene, V gene, CDR3 DNA, CDR3 protein. A D gene is named only where the DNA matches it firmly. Expanded clones get a size class; other rows say once, few or many, or leave the size out.

D: TRBD2
size: once
J: TRBJ2-7
V: TRBV19
DNA: TGTGCCAGTAGTATCCGGGACTACTCCTACGAGCAGTACTTC
CDR3: CASSIRDYSYEQYF

D: TRBD1
size: -
J: TRBJ2-5
V: TRBV11-2
DNA: TGTGCCAGCAGCCCAGAGGGACAGGGGTGGGAGACCCAGTACTTC
CDR3: CASSPEGQGWETQYF

D: -
size: once
J: TRBJ1-1
V: TRBV7-2
DNA: TGTGCCAGCAGCGCGACAGTTTACGCTGAAGCTTTCTTT
CDR3: CASSATVYAEAFF

D: TRBD1
size: -
J: TRBJ1-1
V: TRBV2
DNA: TGTGCCAGCAGGGTTGAGGGGGCGAAGGCTTTCTTT
CDR3: CASRVEGAKAFF

D: -
size: -
J: TRBJ2-3
V: TRBV7-2
DNA: TGTGCCAGCAGCTTACGCAGGGGGGACACAGATACGCAGTATTTT
CDR3: CASSLRRGDTDTQYF

D: TRBD2
size: -
J: TRBJ2-5
V: TRBV11-2
DNA: TGTGCCAGCAGCTCGGGACTAGCGGGCCAAGAGACCCAGTACTTC
CDR3: CASSSGLAGQETQYF

D: TRBD1
size: medium-sized
J: TRBJ1-4
V: TRBV4-3
DNA: TGCGCCAGCAGCCAAGAGTTGGGACAGGGGTTTGAAAAACTGTTTTTT
CDR3: CASSQELGQGFEKLFF

D: TRBD2
size: -
J: TRBJ2-7
V: TRBV4-3
DNA: TGCGCCAGCAGCCAAGAGAGACTAGCGGGAGATATTTCCTACGAGCAGTACTTC
CDR3: CASSQERLAGDISYEQYF

D: -
size: few
J: TRBJ1-2
V: TRBV11-2
DNA: TGTGCCAGCAGCGTTTCATTAAGTCGGGGCTACACCTTC
CDR3: CASSVSLSRGYTF

D: TRBD1
size: once
J: TRBJ2-2
V: TRBV6-5
DNA: TGTGCCAGCAGTTACTCGGCGGACAGGGGGTCCGGGGAGCTGTTTTTT
CDR3: CASSYSADRGSGELFF

D: -
size: -
J: TRBJ2-1
V: TRBV7-2
DNA: TGTGCCAGCAGCTTAGCGCACCGGACTTACAATGAGCAGTTCTTC
CDR3: CASSLAHRTYNEQFF

D: TRBD1
size: -
J: TRBJ1-2
V: TRBV4-3
DNA: TGCGCCAGCAGCCCGGGACAGGGTAACTATGGCTACACCTTC
CDR3: CASSPGQGNYGYTF

D: -
size: once
J: TRBJ1-6
V: TRBV4-1
DNA: TGCGCCAGCAGCCTCGGGAGGCCAAGGGGCTTTAATTCACCCCTCCACTTT
CDR3: CASSLGRPRGFNSPLHF

D: -
size: -
J: TRBJ2-1
V: TRBV6-1
DNA: TGTGCCAGCAGTTCACGGAGGGGCAATGAGCAGTTCTTC
CDR3: CASSSRRGNEQFF

D: -
size: -
J: TRBJ1-3
V: TRBV27
DNA: TGTGCCAGCAGTTTGAGTACCGGGGGAGGAAACACCATATATTTT
CDR3: CASSLSTGGGNTIYF

D: -
size: -
J: TRBJ2-7
V: TRBV5-1
DNA: TGCGCCAGCAGCCTGCAAACTACAGGGCGTCATCCCTACGAGCAGTACTTC
CDR3: CASSLQTTGRHPYEQYF